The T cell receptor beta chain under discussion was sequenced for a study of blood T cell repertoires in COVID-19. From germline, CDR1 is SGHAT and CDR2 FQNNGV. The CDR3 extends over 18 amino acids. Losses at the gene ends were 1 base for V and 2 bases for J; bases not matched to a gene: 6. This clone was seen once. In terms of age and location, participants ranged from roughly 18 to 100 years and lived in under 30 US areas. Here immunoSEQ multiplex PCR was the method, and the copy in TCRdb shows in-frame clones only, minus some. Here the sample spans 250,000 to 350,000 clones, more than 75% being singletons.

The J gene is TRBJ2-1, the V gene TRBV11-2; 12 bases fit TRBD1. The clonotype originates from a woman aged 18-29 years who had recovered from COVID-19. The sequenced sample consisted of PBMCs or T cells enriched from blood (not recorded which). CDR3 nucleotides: TGTGCCAGCAGCTTAGTTCCCGGGACAGGGGGCCCCTACAATGAGCAGTTCTTC. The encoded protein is CASSLVPGTGGPYNEQFF.